The T cell receptor beta chain described here comes from a study of T cells in narcolepsy. CDR3 size: 17 residues. The germline V gene has CDR1 SGHVS and CDR2 FNYEAQ. Between the trimmed V and J ends, which lost 3 bases and 0 bases, there was a span of 16 bases. Sequenced by immunoSEQ multiplex PCR; TCRdb stores in-frame clones only, minus some. The data contain about 26,000 clones, about 80% of them singletons. The sample comprised memory (CD45RA-) CD4+ T cells from blood. The chain combines TRBV7-6 with TRBJ2-3, with D possibly matching TRBD2 (6 bases). The TCR was taken from a human donor in good health. The CDR3: CASSFPLRGGSTDTQYF. CDR3 bases: TGTGCCAGCAGCTTCCCCCTCCGGGGAGGAAGCACAGATACGCAGTATTTT.